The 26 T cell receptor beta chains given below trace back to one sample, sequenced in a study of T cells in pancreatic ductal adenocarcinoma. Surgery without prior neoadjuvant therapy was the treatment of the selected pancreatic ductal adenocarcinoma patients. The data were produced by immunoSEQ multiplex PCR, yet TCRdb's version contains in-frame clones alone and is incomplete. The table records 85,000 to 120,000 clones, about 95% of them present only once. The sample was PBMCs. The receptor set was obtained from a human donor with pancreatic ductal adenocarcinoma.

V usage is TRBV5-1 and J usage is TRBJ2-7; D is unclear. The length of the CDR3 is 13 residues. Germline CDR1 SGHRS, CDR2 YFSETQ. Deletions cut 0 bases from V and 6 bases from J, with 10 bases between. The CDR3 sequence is CASSLGAHSEQYF. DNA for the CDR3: TGCGCCAGCAGCTTGGGCGCGCACAGCGAGCAGTACTTC.

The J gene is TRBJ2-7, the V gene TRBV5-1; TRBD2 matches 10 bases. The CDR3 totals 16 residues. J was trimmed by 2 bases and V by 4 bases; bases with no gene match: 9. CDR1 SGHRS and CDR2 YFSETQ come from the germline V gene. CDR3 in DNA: TGCGCCAGCAGCAGGGGGTCTAGCGGGAGCCCCTACGAGCAGTACTTC. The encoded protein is CASSRGSSGSPYEQYF.

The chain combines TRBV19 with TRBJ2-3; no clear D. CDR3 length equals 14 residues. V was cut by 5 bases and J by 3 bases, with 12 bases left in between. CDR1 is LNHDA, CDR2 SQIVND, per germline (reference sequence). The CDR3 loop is CASSAVAVTDTQYF. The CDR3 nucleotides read TGTGCCAGTAGTGCGGTAGCAGTTACAGATACGCAGTATTTT.

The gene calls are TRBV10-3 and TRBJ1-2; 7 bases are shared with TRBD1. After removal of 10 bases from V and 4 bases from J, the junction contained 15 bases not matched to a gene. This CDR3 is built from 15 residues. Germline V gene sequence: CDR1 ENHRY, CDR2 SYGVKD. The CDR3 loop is CATTGASASFYGYTF. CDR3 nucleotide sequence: TGTGCCACCACAGGGGCCTCGGCGTCATTCTATGGCTACACCTTC.

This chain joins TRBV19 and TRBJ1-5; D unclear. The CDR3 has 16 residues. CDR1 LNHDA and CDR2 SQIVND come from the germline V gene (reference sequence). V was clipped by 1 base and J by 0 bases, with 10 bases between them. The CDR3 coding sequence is TGTGCCAGTAGTATAGTGGTCGGTTATAGCAATCAGCCCCAGCATTTT. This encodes CASSIVVGYSNQPQHF.

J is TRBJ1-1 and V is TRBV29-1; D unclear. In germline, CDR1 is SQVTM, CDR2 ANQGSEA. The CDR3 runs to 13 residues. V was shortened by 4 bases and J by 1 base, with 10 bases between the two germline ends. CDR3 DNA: TGCAGCGTTGTCGGGGAACCGAACACTGAAGCTTTCTTT. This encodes CSVVGEPNTEAFF.

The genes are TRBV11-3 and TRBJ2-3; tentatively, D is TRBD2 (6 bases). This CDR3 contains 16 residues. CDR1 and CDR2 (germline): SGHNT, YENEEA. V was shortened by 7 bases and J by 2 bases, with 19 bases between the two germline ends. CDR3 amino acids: CASTSYKRASTDTQYF. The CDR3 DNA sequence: TGTGCCAGCACCTCTTACAAGCGGGCCTCCACAGATACGCAGTATTTT.

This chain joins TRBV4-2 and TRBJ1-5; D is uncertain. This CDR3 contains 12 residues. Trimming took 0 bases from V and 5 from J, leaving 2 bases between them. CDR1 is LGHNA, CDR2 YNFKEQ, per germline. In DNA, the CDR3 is TGTGCCAGCAGCCAAGACGATCAGCCCCAGCATTTT. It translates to CASSQDDQPQHF.

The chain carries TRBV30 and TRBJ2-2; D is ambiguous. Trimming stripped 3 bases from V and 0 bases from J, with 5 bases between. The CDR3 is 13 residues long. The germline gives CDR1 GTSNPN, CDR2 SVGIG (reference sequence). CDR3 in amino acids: CAWRQPNTGELFF. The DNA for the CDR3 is TGTGCCTGGAGACAGCCGAACACCGGGGAGCTGTTTTTT.

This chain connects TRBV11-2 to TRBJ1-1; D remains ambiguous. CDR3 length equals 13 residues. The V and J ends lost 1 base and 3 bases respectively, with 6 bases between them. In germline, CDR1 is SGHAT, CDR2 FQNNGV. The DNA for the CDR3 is TGTGCCAGCAGCTTAGTGTCGGACACTGAAGCTTTCTTT. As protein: CASSLVSDTEAFF.

The CDR3 is CASSSVAPGGKETQYF. CDR3 nucleotide sequence: TGTGCCAGCAGCTCAGTAGCGCCCGGGGGGAAAGAGACCCAGTACTTC. The chain carries TRBV5-4 and TRBJ2-5; 7 bases line up with TRBD2. The CDR3 has 16 amino acids. Germline CDR1 reads SGHNT; CDR2 reads YYREEE (reference sequence). Germline trimming cut 3 bases from V and 3 bases from J; bases unmatched to any gene: 11.

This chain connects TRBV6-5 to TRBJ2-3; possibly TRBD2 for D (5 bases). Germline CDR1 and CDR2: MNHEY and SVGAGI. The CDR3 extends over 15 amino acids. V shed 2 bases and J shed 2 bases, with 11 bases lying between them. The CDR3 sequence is CASSYTSGITDTQYF. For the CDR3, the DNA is TGTGCCAGCAGTTACACTTCGGGAATCACAGATACGCAGTATTTT.

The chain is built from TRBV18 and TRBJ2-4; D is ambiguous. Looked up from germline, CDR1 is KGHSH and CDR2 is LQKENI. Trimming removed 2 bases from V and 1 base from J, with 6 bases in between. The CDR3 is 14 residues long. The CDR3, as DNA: TGTGCCAGCTCACCAACAGCCGCCAAAAACATTCAGTACTTC. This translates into CASSPTAAKNIQYF.

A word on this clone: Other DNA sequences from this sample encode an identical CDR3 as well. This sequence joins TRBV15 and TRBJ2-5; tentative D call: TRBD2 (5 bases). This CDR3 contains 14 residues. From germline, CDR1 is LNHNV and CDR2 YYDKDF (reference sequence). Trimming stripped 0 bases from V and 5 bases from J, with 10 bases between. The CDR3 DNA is TGTGCCACCAGCAGAGATCGGGGTAAGGAGACCCAGTACTTC. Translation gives CATSRDRGKETQYF.

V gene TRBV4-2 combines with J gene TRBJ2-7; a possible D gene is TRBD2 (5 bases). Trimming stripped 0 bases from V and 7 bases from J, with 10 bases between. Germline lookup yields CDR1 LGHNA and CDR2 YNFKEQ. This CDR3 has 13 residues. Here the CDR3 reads CASSQDLAAEQYF. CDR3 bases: TGTGCCAGCAGCCAAGATCTAGCAGCAGAGCAGTACTTC.

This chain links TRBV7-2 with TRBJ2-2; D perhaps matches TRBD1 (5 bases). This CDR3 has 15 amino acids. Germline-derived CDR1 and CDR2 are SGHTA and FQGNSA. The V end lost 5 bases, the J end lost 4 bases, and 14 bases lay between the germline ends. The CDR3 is CASSARVVGTGELFF. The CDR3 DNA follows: TGTGCCAGCAGCGCCAGGGTAGTCGGCACCGGGGAGCTGTTTTTT.

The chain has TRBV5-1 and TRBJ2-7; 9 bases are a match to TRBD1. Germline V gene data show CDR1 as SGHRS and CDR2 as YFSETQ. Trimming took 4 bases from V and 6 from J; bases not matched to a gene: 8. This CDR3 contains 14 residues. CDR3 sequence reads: CASSPQGATFEQYF. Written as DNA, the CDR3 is TGCGCCAGCAGCCCACAGGGGGCTACGTTCGAGCAGTACTTC. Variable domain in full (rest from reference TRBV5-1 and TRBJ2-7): KAGVTQTPRYLIKTRGQQVTLSCSPISGHRSVSWYQQTPGQGLQFLFEYFSETQRNKGNFPGRFSGRQFSNSRSEMNVSTLELGDSALYLCASSPQGATFEQYFGPGTRLTVT.

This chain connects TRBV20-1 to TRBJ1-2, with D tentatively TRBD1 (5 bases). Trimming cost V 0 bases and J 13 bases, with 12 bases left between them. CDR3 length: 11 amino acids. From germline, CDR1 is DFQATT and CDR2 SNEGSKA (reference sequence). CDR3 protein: CSARDMGGGTF. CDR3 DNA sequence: TGCAGTGCTAGAGATATGGGGGGGGGCACCTTC.

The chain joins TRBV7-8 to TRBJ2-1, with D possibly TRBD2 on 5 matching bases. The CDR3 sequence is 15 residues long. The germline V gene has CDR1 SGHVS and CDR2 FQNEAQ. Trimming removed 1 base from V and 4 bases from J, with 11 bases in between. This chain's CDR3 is CASSLVVSGYNEQFF. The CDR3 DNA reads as TGTGCCAGCAGCTTAGTGGTTTCGGGGTACAATGAGCAGTTCTTC.

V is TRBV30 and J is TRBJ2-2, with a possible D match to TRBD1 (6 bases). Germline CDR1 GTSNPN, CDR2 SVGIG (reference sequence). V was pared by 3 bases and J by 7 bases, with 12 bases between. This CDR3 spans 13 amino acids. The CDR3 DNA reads TGTGCCTGGAGCAGGGGCGAAGGCGGGGAGCTGTTTTTT. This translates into CAWSRGEGGELFF.

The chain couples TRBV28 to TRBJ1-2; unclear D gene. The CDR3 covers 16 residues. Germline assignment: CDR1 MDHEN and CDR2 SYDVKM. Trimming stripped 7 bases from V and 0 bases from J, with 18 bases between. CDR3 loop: CASISAGILTNYGYTF. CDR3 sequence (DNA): TGTGCCAGCATTTCAGCCGGGATCTTGACTAACTATGGCTACACCTTC.

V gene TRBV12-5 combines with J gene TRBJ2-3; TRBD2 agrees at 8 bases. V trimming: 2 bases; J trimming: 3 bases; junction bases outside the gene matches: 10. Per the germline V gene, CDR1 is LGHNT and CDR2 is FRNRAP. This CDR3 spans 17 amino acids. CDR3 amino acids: CASGLTPSGRGTDTQYF. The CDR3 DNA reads TGTGCTAGTGGTTTGACCCCCAGCGGGAGAGGTACAGATACGCAGTATTTT.

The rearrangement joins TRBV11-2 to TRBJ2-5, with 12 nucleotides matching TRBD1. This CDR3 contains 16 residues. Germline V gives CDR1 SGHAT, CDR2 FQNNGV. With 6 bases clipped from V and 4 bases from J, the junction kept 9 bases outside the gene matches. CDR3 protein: CASRAAGTGGRETQYF. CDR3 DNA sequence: TGTGCCAGCAGGGCGGCCGGGACAGGGGGCAGAGAGACCCAGTACTTC.

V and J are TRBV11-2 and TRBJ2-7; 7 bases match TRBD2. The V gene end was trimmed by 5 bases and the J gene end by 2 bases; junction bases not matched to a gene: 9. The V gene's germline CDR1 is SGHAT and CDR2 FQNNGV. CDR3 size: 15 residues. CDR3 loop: CASSIWASGTYEQYF. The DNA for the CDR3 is TGTGCCAGCAGCATTTGGGCTAGCGGAACCTACGAGCAGTACTTC.

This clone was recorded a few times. The CDR3, as DNA: TGTGCCTCAAGGACAGGGGGCGATGGCTACACCTTC. It is translated as CASRTGGDGYTF. V gene TRBV10-3 combines with J gene TRBJ1-2; 11 positions match TRBD1. Trimming cost V 11 bases and J 6 bases; bases outside gene matches: 5. The germline V gene has CDR1 ENHRY and CDR2 SYGVKD. There are 12 residues in the CDR3.

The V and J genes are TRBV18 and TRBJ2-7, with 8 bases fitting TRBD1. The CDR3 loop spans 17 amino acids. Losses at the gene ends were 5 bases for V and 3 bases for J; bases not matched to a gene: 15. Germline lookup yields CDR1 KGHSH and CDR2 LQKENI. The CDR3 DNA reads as TGTGCCAGCTCAAAAGGGACAGGCTCTGCTCAGATCTACGAGCAGTACTTC. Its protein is CASSKGTGSAQIYEQYF. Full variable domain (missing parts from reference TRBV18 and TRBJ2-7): NAGVMQNPRHLVRRRGQEARLRCSPMKGHSHVYWYRQLPEEGLKFMVYLQKENIIDESGMPKERFSAEFPKEGPSILRIQQVVRGDSAAYFCASSKGTGSAQIYEQYFGPGTRLTVT.